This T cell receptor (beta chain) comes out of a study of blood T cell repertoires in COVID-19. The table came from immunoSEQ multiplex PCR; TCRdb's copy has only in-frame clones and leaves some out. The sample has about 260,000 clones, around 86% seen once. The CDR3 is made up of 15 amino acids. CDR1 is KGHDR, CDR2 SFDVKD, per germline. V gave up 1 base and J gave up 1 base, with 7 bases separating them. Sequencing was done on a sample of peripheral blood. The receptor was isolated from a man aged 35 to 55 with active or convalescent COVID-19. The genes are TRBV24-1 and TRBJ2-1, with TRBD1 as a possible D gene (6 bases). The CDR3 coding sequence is TGTGCCACCAGTGATTTCGGACAGTCCTACAATGAGCAGTTCTTC. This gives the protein CATSDFGQSYNEQFF.